Described below is a single T cell receptor beta chain sequence and its context. Its antigen is still unknown. Trimming removed 6 bases at V and 8 bases at J, with 11 bases between. CDR1 is MNHNS and CDR2 is SASEGT in the germline V gene. The CDR3 spans 12 residues. These data are taken from a study of glioma-infiltrating T cells after dendritic cell vaccination. Whole-study findings and limits: Longer survival after dendritic cell vaccination followed higher pretreatment TIL content. Higher TCR clonality did not directly relate to longer survival.

This table comes from immunoSEQ multiplex PCR, and its TCRdb copy is limited to in-frame clones, with some not included. This sample carries just over 95,000 clones, over 60% of them seen once, and the ten largest clones take roughly 5.7%. The sample consisted of blood, taken before dendritic cell vaccination. This chain joins TRBV6-1 and TRBJ2-1, with D tentatively TRBD1 (6 bases). The receptor was derived from a human donor with glioblastoma. The CDR3 here is CASSLTGYEQFF. The CDR3 DNA reads as TGTGCCAGCAGCCTTACAGGGTATGAGCAGTTCTTC.